The rows below give T cell receptor beta chains drawn from one sample of a study of cytomegalovirus exposure and HLA in healthy donors. Assay used: immunoSEQ multiplex PCR; TCRdb lists only in-frame clones, some missing. The table shows more than 150,000 clones, with approximately 84% occurring only once. Sequencing was performed on PBMCs. The receptors come from a girl under two years old in good health and CMV-seronegative. Both conserved end residues are part of each CDR3. A D gene is named only where the DNA matches it firmly. Only some rows state a clone size, as once, few, many or a class for expanded clones.

J gene	clone size	D gene	V gene	CDR3 protein	CDR3 DNA
TRBJ2-5	-	TRBD2	TRBV5-4	CASRPGLAGGPETQYF	TGTGCCAGCAGACCTGGACTAGCGGGAGGGCCGGAGACCCAGTACTTC
TRBJ1-1	-	-	TRBV6-5	CASRHRDTEAFF	TGTGCCAGCAGACACAGGGACACTGAAGCTTTCTTT
TRBJ2-7	few	TRBD1	TRBV23-1	CASSQRDRGTYEQYF	TGCGCCAGCAGTCAAAGGGACAGGGGGACGTACGAGCAGTACTTC
TRBJ2-7	-	TRBD2	TRBV4-2	CASSSVAGPYEQYF	TGTGCCAGCAGCTCGGTAGCGGGTCCCTACGAGCAGTACTTC
TRBJ1-2	once	TRBD1	TRBV5-6	CASSSDWTGDYGYTF	TGTGCCAGCAGCTCGGACTGGACAGGGGACTATGGCTACACCTTC
TRBJ1-1	-	TRBD1	TRBV4-1	CASSPTGVRTEAFF	TGCGCCAGCAGCCCGACAGGGGTGAGGACTGAAGCTTTCTTT
TRBJ1-1	-	TRBD1	TRBV7-3	CASSTGQVGTEAFF	TGTGCCAGCAGTACGGGACAGGTCGGAACTGAAGCTTTCTTT
TRBJ1-3	-	-	TRBV5-6	CASSFLNGLTRSGNTIYF	TGTGCCAGCAGCTTCTTAAATGGACTCACCCGCTCTGGAAACACCATATATTTT
TRBJ2-7	once	TRBD1	TRBV6-1	CASSTKQGVYEQYF	TGTGCCAGCAGTACAAAACAGGGGGTCTACGAGCAGTACTTC
TRBJ1-6	-	-	TRBV6-1	CASKWTAEPSPLHF	TGTGCCAGCAAGTGGACAGCGGAACCATCACCCCTCCACTTT
TRBJ2-3	-	TRBD1	TRBV2	CASTAGGGGGDTQYF	TGTGCCAGCACCGCAGGGGGCGGAGGGGGAGATACGCAGTATTTT